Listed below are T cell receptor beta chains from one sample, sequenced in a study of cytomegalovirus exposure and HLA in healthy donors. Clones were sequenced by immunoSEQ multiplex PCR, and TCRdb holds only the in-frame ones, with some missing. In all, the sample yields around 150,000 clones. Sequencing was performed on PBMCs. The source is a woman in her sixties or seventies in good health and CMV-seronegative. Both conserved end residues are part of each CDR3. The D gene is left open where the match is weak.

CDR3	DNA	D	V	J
CASSSDPTATYSNQPQHF	TGTGCCAGCAGTTCGGACCCGACAGCCACATATAGCAATCAGCCCCAGCATTTT	.	TRBV2	TRBJ1-5
CASSGRTAPSGEQFF	TGTGCCAGCAGCGGGAGGACAGCCCCCTCTGGGGAGCAGTTCTTC	.	TRBV9	TRBJ2-1
CSVDSDGSGRRNEQFF	TGCAGCGTTGATTCGGATGGTAGCGGGAGAAGAAATGAGCAGTTCTTC	TRBD2	TRBV29-1	TRBJ2-1
CASSSLNEKLFF	TGTGCCAGCAGCTCCCTTAATGAAAAACTGTTTTTT	.	TRBV5-4	TRBJ1-4
CASSQDRGQPQHF	TGTGCCAGCAGTCAGGACAGAGGGCAGCCCCAGCATTTT	.	TRBV7-2	TRBJ1-5
CASSSKDGRYNSPLHF	TGTGCCAGCAGTTCCAAAGACGGGAGATATAATTCACCCCTCCACTTT	.	TRBV6-5	TRBJ1-6
CASSFLAGDQETQYF	TGCGCCAGCAGCTTTCTAGCGGGTGATCAAGAGACCCAGTACTTC	TRBD2	TRBV5-1	TRBJ2-5
CASIGDRVGYTF	TGTGCCAGCATCGGGGACAGGGTGGGCTACACCTTC	TRBD1	TRBV2	TRBJ1-2
CASRARADRDGSNQPQHF	TGTGCCAGCCGTGCGCGGGCCGATAGGGATGGGAGCAATCAGCCCCAGCATTTT	.	TRBV27	TRBJ1-5
CASRRDSSFSGANVLTF	TGTGCCAGTAGACGGGACTCGTCTTTCTCTGGGGCCAACGTCCTGACTTTC	.	TRBV19	TRBJ2-6
CASSQDSGTGYGYTF	TGCGCCAGCAGTCAAGACTCCGGGACAGGCTATGGCTACACCTTC	TRBD1	TRBV4-3	TRBJ1-2
CSVGTSGGGQYF	TGCAGCGTTGGGACTAGCGGGGGTGGGCAGTATTTT	TRBD2	TRBV29-1	TRBJ2-3
CSVRTGTGNTIYF	TGCAGCGTTCGGACAGGGACTGGAAACACCATATATTTT	TRBD1	TRBV29-1	TRBJ1-3
CASSPYTGKDQPQHF	TGTGCCAGCAGTCCTTACACAGGGAAGGATCAGCCCCAGCATTTT	.	TRBV2	TRBJ1-5
CASSLNREFSGNTIYF	TGTGCCAGCAGCTTAAACCGAGAATTCTCTGGAAACACCATATATTTT	.	TRBV4-2	TRBJ1-3
CASSFDTGGETQYF	TGTGCCAGCAGCTTTGATACAGGGGGAGAGACCCAGTACTTC	TRBD1	TRBV7-2	TRBJ2-5
CASSYSPGVTEAFF	TGTGCCAGCAGTTACTCCCCAGGGGTCACTGAAGCTTTCTTT	.	TRBV6-5	TRBJ1-1
CATSRGEDTQYF	TGTGCCACCAGCAGAGGCGAAGATACGCAGTATTTT	.	TRBV15	TRBJ2-3
CASSEGGRYNEQFF	TGCGCCAGCAGTGAAGGGGGACGGTACAATGAGCAGTTCTTC	.	TRBV10-2	TRBJ2-1
CAPSTENTIYF	TGTGCCCCTAGCACTGAAAACACCATATATTTT	.	TRBV5-6	TRBJ1-3
CATSRGRWGQFYEQYF	TGTGCCACCAGCAGAGGGAGATGGGGACAGTTCTACGAGCAGTACTTC	TRBD1	TRBV15	TRBJ2-7
CASSIEWETEAFF	TGTGCCAGCAGCATTGAGTGGGAGACTGAAGCTTTCTTT	.	TRBV7-9	TRBJ1-1
CASSATGLIPYEQYF	TGTGCCAGCAGCGCAACGGGACTCATACCCTACGAGCAGTACTTC	.	TRBV7-9	TRBJ2-7
CASSPTSGGNYEQYF	TGCGCCAGCAGCCCAACTAGCGGGGGGAACTACGAGCAGTACTTC	TRBD2	TRBV5-1	TRBJ2-7
CASSLQSGTGSHEQYF	TGTGCCAGCAGTTTACAGTCCGGGACAGGGTCCCACGAGCAGTACTTC	TRBD1	TRBV28	TRBJ2-7
CASMLGQGLSGANVLTF	TGTGCCAGCATGTTAGGACAGGGACTCTCTGGGGCCAACGTCCTGACTTTC	TRBD1	TRBV7-9	TRBJ2-6
CASSVDTLNTEAFF	TGTGCCAGCAGCGTCGACACCTTGAACACTGAAGCTTTCTTT	.	TRBV9	TRBJ1-1
CASSLTTGFGEAFF	TGCGCCAGCAGTCTGACGACAGGGTTTGGGGAAGCTTTCTTT	TRBD1	TRBV5-1	TRBJ1-1
CSVPTASGELFF	TGCAGCGTTCCGACTGCTAGCGGGGAGCTGTTTTTT	.	TRBV29-1	TRBJ2-2
CASSLATLRKRNTEAFF	TGCGCCAGCAGCTTGGCTACTTTGAGGAAGAGGAACACTGAAGCTTTCTTT	.	TRBV5-1	TRBJ1-1
CASSGLRSSEQYF	TGTGCCAGCAGTGGCTTAAGAAGCTCCGAGCAGTACTTC	.	TRBV2	TRBJ2-7
CASGHLWDRGQFF	TGTGCTAGTGGTCATCTTTGGGACAGGGGGCAGTTCTTC	TRBD1	TRBV12-5	TRBJ2-1
CASSKRQTNTGELFF	TGTGCCAGCAGTAAACGACAGACCAACACCGGGGAGCTGTTTTTT	.	TRBV6-1	TRBJ2-2
CASSSQSTGIEAFF	TGCGCCAGCAGCTCCCAGTCAACAGGAATTGAAGCTTTCTTT	.	TRBV5-1	TRBJ1-1
CATRSERSSYNEQFF	TGTGCCACTAGGTCCGAGCGAAGCTCCTACAATGAGCAGTTCTTC	.	TRBV19	TRBJ2-1
CASSSALDRRRGTEAFF	TGTGCCAGCAGCTCCGCTCTGGACAGGCGAAGAGGGACTGAAGCTTTCTTT	TRBD1	TRBV5-4	TRBJ1-1
CASSLTSVDEQYF	TGTGCCAGCAGCTTGACTAGCGTGGACGAGCAGTACTTC	TRBD2	TRBV7-3	TRBJ2-7
CASSLAWGDTEAFF	TGTGCCAGCAGCTTAGCTTGGGGCGACACTGAAGCTTTCTTT	.	TRBV7-9	TRBJ1-1
CASSGAGGYIEAFF	TGTGCCAGCAGTGGGGCAGGGGGCTATATCGAAGCTTTCTTT	TRBD1	TRBV2	TRBJ1-1
CASSLPLETGEAFF	TGTGCCAGCAGCTTACCCCTGGAGACAGGGGAGGCTTTCTTT	TRBD1	TRBV11-2	TRBJ1-1
CASSQEGGPQHF	TGTGCCAGCAGCCAAGAAGGGGGGCCCCAGCATTTT	.	TRBV4-2	TRBJ1-5